This T cell receptor beta chain was sequenced for a study of control samples from healthy donors and cancer patients. Measured with immunoSEQ multiplex PCR; TCRdb has only the in-frame clones, and not every one. Counted here are fewer than 200,000 clones, approximately 90% occurring once; the ten biggest clones make up roughly 1.5%. Looked up from germline, CDR1 is GTSNPN and CDR2 is SVGIG (reference sequence). The V gene lost 1 base and the J gene lost 5 bases, with 8 bases spanning the gap. The CDR3 sequence is 12 residues long. This sequence originates from a man aged 25 to 40 in good health. The V and J genes are TRBV30 and TRBJ1-2; D not resolved. Source material: blood. The CDR3 sequence: CAWSATSYGYTF. CDR3 sequence (DNA): TGTGCCTGGAGTGCCACTTCTTATGGCTACACCTTC.